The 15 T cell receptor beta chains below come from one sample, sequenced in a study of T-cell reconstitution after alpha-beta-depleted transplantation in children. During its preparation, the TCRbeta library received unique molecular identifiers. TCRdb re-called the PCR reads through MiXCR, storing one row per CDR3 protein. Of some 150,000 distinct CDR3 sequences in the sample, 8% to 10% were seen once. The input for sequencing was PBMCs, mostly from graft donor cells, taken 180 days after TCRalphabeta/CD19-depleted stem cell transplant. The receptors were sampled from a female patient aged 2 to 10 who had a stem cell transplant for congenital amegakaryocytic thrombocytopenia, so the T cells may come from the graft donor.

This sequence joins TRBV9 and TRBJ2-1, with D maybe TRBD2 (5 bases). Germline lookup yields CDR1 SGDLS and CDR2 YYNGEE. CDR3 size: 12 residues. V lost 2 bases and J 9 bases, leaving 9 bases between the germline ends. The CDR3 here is CASSVGDFEQFF. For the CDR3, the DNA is TGTGCCAGCAGCGTCGGGGATTTTGAGCAGTTCTTC. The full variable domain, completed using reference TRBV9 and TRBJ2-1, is DSGVTQTPKHLITATGQRVTLRCSPRSGDLSVYWYQQSLDQGLQFLIQYYNGEERAKGNILERFSAQQFPDLHSELNLSSLELGDSALYFCASSVGDFEQFFGPGTRLTVL.

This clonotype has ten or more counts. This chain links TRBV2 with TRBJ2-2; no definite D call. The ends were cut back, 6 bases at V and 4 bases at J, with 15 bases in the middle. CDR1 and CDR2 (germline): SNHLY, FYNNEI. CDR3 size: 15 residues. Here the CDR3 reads CASRRSATSTGELFF. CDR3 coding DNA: TGTGCCAGCAGGAGATCGGCCACCTCCACCGGGGAGCTGTTTTTT.

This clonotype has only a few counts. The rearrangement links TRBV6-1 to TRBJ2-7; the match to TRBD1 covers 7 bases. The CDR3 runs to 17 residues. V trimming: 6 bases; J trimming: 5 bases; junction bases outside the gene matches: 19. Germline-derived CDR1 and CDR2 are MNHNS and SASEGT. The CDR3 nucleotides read TGTGCCAGCAGCCCTTACGACAACAGGGGACGGCGTGACGAGCAGTACTTC. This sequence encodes CASSPYDNRGRRDEQYF.

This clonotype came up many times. CDR3 amino acids: CAVSGVDTEAFF. CDR3 in DNA: TGTGCCGTTTCAGGGGTGGACACTGAAGCTTTCTTT. The V call is TRBV28, the J call TRBJ1-1; D possibly corresponds to TRBD1 (6 bases). This CDR3 has 12 residues. CDR1 MDHEN and CDR2 SYDVKM come from the germline V gene. The V and J ends lost 11 bases and 3 bases respectively, with 13 bases between them. Together with reference TRBV28 and TRBJ1-1, the CDR3 gives the full variable domain: DVKVTQSSRYLVKRTGEKVFLECVQDMDHENMFWYRQDPGLGLRLIYFSYDVKMKEKGDIPEGYSVSREKKERFSLILESASTNQTSMYLCAVSGVDTEAFFGQGTRLTVV.

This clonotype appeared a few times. The CDR3 spells CASSLVADFNEKLFF. In DNA form, the CDR3 reads TGTGCCAGCAGCTTAGTAGCGGATTTTAATGAAAAACTGTTTTTT. The chain couples TRBV7-9 to TRBJ1-4; no definite D call. This CDR3 is 15 amino acids long. Germline loops: CDR1 SEHNR, CDR2 FQNEAQ (reference sequence). V lost 1 base and J 4 bases, leaving 10 bases between the germline ends.

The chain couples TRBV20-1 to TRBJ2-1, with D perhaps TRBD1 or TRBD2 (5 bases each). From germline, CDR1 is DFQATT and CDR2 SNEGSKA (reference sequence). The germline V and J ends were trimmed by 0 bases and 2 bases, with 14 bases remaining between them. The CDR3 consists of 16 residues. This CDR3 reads CSAREEGTTTYNEQFF. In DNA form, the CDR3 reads TGCAGTGCTAGAGAAGAGGGGACGACGACCTACAATGAGCAGTTCTTC.

CDR3 in DNA: TGTGCCAGCTCACGGGGAAAGGTTGAAGCTTTCTTT. Its translation: CASSRGKVEAFF. The J gene is TRBJ1-1, the V gene TRBV18, with no clear D. CDR3 size: 12 residues. Germline loops: CDR1 KGHSH, CDR2 LQKENI. Between the trimmed V and J ends, which lost 4 bases and 7 bases, there was a span of 10 bases.

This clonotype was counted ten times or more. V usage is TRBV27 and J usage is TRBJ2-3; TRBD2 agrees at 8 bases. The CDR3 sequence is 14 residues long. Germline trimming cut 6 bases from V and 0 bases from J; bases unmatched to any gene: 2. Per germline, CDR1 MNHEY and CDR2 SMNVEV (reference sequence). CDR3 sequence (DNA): TGTGCCAGCAGGGCTAGCGGGAGCACAGATACGCAGTATTTT. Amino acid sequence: CASRASGSTDTQYF.

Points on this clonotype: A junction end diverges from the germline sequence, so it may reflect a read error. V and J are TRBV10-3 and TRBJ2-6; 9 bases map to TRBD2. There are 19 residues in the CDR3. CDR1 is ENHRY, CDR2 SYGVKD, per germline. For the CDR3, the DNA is TGTGCCATCAGTTTAAAGGGGACTAGCTTTTCCCCTGGGGCCAACGGCCTGACTTTC. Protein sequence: CAISLKGTSFSPGANGLTF.

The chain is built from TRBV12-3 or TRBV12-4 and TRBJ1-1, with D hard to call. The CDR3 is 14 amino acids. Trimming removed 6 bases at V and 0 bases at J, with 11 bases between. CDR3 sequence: CASRSGYMNTEAFF. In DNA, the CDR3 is TGTGCCAGCAGATCCGGGTACATGAACACTGAAGCTTTCTTT.

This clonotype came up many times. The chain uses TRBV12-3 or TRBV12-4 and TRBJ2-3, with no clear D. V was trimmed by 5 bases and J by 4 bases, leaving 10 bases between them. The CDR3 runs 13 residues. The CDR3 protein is CASSPPFPDTQYF. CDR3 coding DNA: TGTGCCAGCAGTCCCCCATTCCCAGATACGCAGTATTTT.

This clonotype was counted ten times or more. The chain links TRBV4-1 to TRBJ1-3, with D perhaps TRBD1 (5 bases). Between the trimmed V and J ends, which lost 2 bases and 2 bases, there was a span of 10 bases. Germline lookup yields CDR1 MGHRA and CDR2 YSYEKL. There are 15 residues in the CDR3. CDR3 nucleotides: TGCGCCAGCAGCCAAACCGGACATACTGGAAACACCATATATTTT. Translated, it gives CASSQTGHTGNTIYF.

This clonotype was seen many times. CDR3 DNA sequence: TGTGCCAGCAGTCCACGGGACAGGGGGCTTCTTTTAGCCAAAAACATTCAGTACTTC. Protein sequence: CASSPRDRGLLLAKNIQYF. The genes are TRBV12-3 or TRBV12-4 and TRBJ2-4; 12 nucleotides match TRBD1. Trimming cost V 5 bases and J 0 bases; bases outside gene matches: 11. The CDR3 consists of 19 residues.

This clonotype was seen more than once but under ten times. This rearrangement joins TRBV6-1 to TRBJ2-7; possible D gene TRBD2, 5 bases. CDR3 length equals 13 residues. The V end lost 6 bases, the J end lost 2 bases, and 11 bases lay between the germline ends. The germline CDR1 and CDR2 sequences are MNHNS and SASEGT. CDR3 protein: CASRFPGTYEQYF. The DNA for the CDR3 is TGTGCCAGCAGATTCCCCGGGACCTACGAGCAGTACTTC.

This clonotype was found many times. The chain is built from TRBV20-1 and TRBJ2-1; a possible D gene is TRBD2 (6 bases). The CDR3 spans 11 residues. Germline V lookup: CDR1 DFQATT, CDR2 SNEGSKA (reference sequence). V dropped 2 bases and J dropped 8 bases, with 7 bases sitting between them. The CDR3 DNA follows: TGCAGTGCTAGACCGGGGGATGAGCAGTTCTTC. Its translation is CSARPGDEQFF.